The rows below give T cell receptor beta chains drawn from one sample of a study of glioma-infiltrating T cells after dendritic cell vaccination. Assay used: immunoSEQ multiplex PCR; TCRdb lists only in-frame clones, some missing. The repertoire holds approximately 82,000 clones, with 80% to 90% as singletons. This specimen consisted of blood, obtained before dendritic cell vaccination. All receptors derive from a human donor with glioblastoma. Each CDR3 is given with its conserved first and last residue. D genes are given only for firm matches. A clone size is listed for some rows: how often the clone was seen (once, few, many), or a class if it is expanded.

TRBJ1-1 | NA | TRBV7-3 | NA | CASSLNLATEAFF | TGTGCCAGCAGCTTAAATTTGGCCACTGAAGCTTTCTTT
TRBJ1-1 | NA | TRBV19 | NA | CASKASSAVNTEAFF | TGTGCCAGTAAGGCCTCATCGGCGGTGAACACTGAAGCTTTCTTT
TRBJ1-1 | NA | TRBV5-1 | NA | CASSPGLQGTEAFF | TGCGCCAGCAGCCCAGGACTTCAAGGCACTGAAGCTTTCTTT
TRBJ2-5 | NA | TRBV5-1 | NA | CASSLRVKETQYF | TGCGCCAGCAGCTTACGAGTAAAAGAGACCCAGTACTTC
TRBJ1-5 | NA | TRBV5-1 | TRBD1 | CASSLTGAGQPQHF | TGCGCCAGCAGCTTAACAGGGGCGGGTCAGCCCCAGCATTTT
TRBJ1-2 | NA | TRBV11-1 | NA | CASNVTPREGNYGYTF | TGTGCCAGCAACGTCACGCCCCGGGAGGGAAACTATGGCTACACCTTC
TRBJ2-7 | NA | TRBV2 | NA | CASNAGSLSYEQYF | TGTGCCAGCAACGCCGGGAGCCTCTCCTACGAGCAGTACTTC
TRBJ1-2 | NA | TRBV6-1 | NA | CASSGDTTGYGYTF | TGTGCCAGCAGTGGGGACACAACCGGGTATGGCTACACCTTC
TRBJ2-3 | NA | TRBV5-1 | TRBD2 | CASTQSGRTGTQYF | TGCGCCAGCACTCAGAGCGGGAGGACGGGTACGCAGTATTTT
TRBJ1-2 | NA | TRBV6-6 | TRBD1 | CAATGANYGYTF | TGTGCAGCTACAGGGGCTAACTATGGCTACACCTTC
TRBJ1-1 | NA | TRBV7-2 | NA | CASSLIGRGEAFF | TGTGCCAGCAGCTTAATTGGTCGGGGTGAAGCTTTCTTT
TRBJ1-2 | NA | TRBV19 | NA | CASKEGQGRYYGYTF | TGTGCCAGCAAAGAAGGGCAGGGGCGATACTATGGCTACACCTTC
TRBJ1-1 | NA | TRBV29-1 | NA | CSAFLNTEAFF | TGCAGCGCCTTCCTGAACACTGAAGCTTTCTTT
TRBJ2-3 | once | TRBV9 | TRBD1 | CASSVVGQGTDTQYF | TGTGCCAGCAGCGTAGTGGGACAGGGCACAGATACGCAGTATTTT
TRBJ2-7 | NA | TRBV2 | TRBD2 | CASSTPGLAGGQYF | TGTGCCAGCAGTACTCCGGGACTAGCGGGGGGTCAGTACTTC
TRBJ2-7 | NA | TRBV5-1 | NA | CASSLDGTRAYEQYF | TGCGCCAGCAGCTTGGATGGGACAAGGGCCTACGAGCAGTACTTC
TRBJ1-4 | NA | TRBV10-1 | NA | CASSAGIEEKLFF | TGCGCCAGCAGTGCGGGGATAGAGGAAAAACTGTTTTTT
TRBJ2-7 | NA | TRBV6-6 | NA | CASSPGFEQYF | TGTGCCAGCAGCCCAGGGTTCGAGCAGTACTTC
TRBJ2-2 | NA | TRBV19 | TRBD2 | CASSIDHLAGGTGELFF | TGTGCCAGTAGTATAGATCACCTAGCGGGAGGCACCGGGGAGCTGTTTTTT
TRBJ2-7 | NA | TRBV5-1 | TRBD2 | CASSGEGTRSSYEQYF | TGCGCCAGCAGCGGGGAGGGGACTAGAAGCTCCTACGAGCAGTACTTC
TRBJ2-2 | NA | TRBV7-8 | NA | CASSLEGSWTGELFF | TGTGCCAGCAGCTTAGAGGGGTCTTGGACCGGGGAGCTGTTTTTT
TRBJ2-2 | few | TRBV6-4 | TRBD2 | CASSDTSGRATGELFF | TGTGCCAGCAGTGACACTAGCGGGAGGGCCACCGGGGAGCTGTTTTTT
TRBJ2-3 | NA | TRBV30 | NA | CAWSPLGDSTDTQYF | TGTGCCTGGAGCCCTCTAGGGGACTCCACAGATACGCAGTATTTT
TRBJ2-2 | NA | TRBV2 | TRBD2 | CASSDSGTTTGELFF | TGTGCCAGCAGCGATAGCGGGACCACCACCGGGGAGCTGTTTTTT
TRBJ2-1 | NA | TRBV10-2 | NA | CASLRSNEQFF | TGCGCCAGCCTGAGGAGCAATGAGCAGTTCTTC
TRBJ2-5 | few | TRBV5-1 | NA | CASSLESGSGTQYF | TGCGCCAGCAGCTTGGAATCGGGGTCGGGGACCCAGTACTTC
TRBJ1-5 | NA | TRBV4-1 | NA | CASSQGGGVVKPQHF | TGCGCCAGCAGCCAAGGCGGCGGGGTTGTGAAGCCCCAGCATTTT
TRBJ1-1 | once | TRBV6-5 | TRBD1 | CASHRGTENTEAFF | TGTGCCAGCCACAGGGGAACGGAGAACACTGAAGCTTTCTTT
TRBJ1-1 | NA | TRBV29-1 | TRBD1 | CSVEVPGTGGTEAFF | TGCAGCGTTGAAGTACCGGGGACAGGGGGTACTGAAGCTTTCTTT
TRBJ2-5 | NA | TRBV29-1 | NA | CSVDLEDSQETQYF | TGCAGCGTTGATTTGGAAGACAGCCAAGAGACCCAGTACTTC
TRBJ1-5 | NA | TRBV7-4 | NA | CASSCPAGLNQPQHF | TGTGCCAGCAGCTGCCCCGCGGGGCTCAATCAGCCCCAGCATTTT
TRBJ2-2 | NA | TRBV5-4 | NA | CASSPASSANTGELFF | TGTGCCAGCAGCCCCGCTAGCTCAGCGAACACCGGGGAGCTGTTTTTT
TRBJ2-3 | NA | TRBV4-1 | TRBD2 | CASSQGTLAGEVDTQYF | TGCGCCAGCAGCCAAGGTACTTTAGCGGGGGAGGTAGATACGCAGTATTTT
TRBJ2-1 | NA | TRBV4-1 | TRBD2 | CASSQVFKSGRGDEQFF | TGCGCCAGCAGCCAAGTTTTTAAGAGCGGGAGGGGCGATGAGCAGTTCTTC
TRBJ2-1 | NA | TRBV7-9 | TRBD1 | CASSLVQGAFNEQFF | TGTGCCAGCAGCTTGGTCCAGGGGGCCTTCAATGAGCAGTTCTTC
TRBJ2-5 | NA | TRBV19 | TRBD2 | CASSTTGSGGKETQYF | TGTGCCAGTAGTACGACGGGGAGCGGGGGGAAAGAGACCCAGTACTTC
TRBJ1-1 | NA | TRBV6-1 | NA | CASSEQGMGTEAFF | TGTGCCAGCAGTGAACAGGGTATGGGGACTGAAGCTTTCTTT
TRBJ2-1 | NA | TRBV5-1 | NA | CASRTGTPSYNEQFF | TGCGCCAGCCGCACAGGGACCCCGTCCTACAATGAGCAGTTCTTC
TRBJ2-5 | NA | TRBV6-6 | NA | CASRRVGASQETQYF | TGTGCCAGCCGCCGCGTAGGAGCTTCCCAAGAGACCCAGTACTTC
TRBJ2-3 | NA | TRBV10-1 | NA | CASSAGSGTQYF | TGCGCCAGCAGTGCGGGGTCCGGTACGCAGTATTTT
TRBJ1-1 | NA | TRBV30 | TRBD1 | CAWSGTGFGFSAFF | TGTGCCTGGAGTGGGACAGGTTTCGGTTTTTCGGCTTTCTTT
TRBJ2-2 | NA | TRBV9 | NA | CASSVARGSNTGELFF | TGTGCCAGCAGCGTAGCTCGCGGGTCTAACACCGGGGAGCTGTTTTTT
TRBJ2-5 | NA | TRBV9 | TRBD1 | CASSRGQGETQYF | TGTGCCAGCAGCCGGGGACAGGGCGAGACCCAGTACTTC
TRBJ2-3 | NA | TRBV11-2 | TRBD2 | CASSVSSSGRVSDTQYF | TGTGCCAGCAGCGTATCCAGTAGCGGGAGAGTTTCAGATACGCAGTATTTT
TRBJ1-1 | NA | TRBV4-2 | NA | CASSQDVSGSTEAFF | TGTGCCAGCAGCCAAGATGTTTCGGGGTCCACTGAAGCTTTCTTT
TRBJ1-2 | NA | TRBV2 | NA | CASSALGGYRGYTF | TGTGCCAGCAGTGCCCTTGGGGGGTACCGAGGCTACACCTTC
TRBJ2-1 | NA | TRBV30 | TRBD2 | CAWEGRQRGINNEQFF | TGTGCCTGGGAGGGAAGGCAGCGGGGAATAAACAATGAGCAGTTCTTC